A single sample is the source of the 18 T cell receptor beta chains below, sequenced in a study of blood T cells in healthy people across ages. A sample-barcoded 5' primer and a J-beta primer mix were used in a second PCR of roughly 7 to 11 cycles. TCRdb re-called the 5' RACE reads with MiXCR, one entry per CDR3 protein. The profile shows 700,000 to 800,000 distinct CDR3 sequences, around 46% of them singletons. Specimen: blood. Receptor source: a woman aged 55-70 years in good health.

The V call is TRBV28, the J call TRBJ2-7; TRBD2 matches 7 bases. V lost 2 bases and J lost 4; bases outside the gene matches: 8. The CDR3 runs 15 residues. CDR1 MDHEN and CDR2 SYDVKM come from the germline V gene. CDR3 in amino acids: CASSLTAGWLYEQYF. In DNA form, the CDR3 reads TGTGCCAGCAGTTTAACAGCGGGGTGGCTGTACGAGCAGTACTTC.

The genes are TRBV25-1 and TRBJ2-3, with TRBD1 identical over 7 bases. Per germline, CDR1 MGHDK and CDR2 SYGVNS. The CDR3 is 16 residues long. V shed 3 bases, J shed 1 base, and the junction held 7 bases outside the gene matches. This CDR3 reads CASSDRQGYGTDTQYF. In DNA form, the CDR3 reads TGTGCCAGCAGTGACAGACAGGGATACGGCACAGATACGCAGTATTTT.

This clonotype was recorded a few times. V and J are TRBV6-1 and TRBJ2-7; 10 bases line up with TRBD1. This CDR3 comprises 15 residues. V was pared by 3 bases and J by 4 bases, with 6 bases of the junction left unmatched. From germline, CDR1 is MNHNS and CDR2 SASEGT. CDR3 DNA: TGTGCCAGCAGTGACTTAGGGACAGGGGTGTACGAGCAGTACTTC. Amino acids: CASSDLGTGVYEQYF.

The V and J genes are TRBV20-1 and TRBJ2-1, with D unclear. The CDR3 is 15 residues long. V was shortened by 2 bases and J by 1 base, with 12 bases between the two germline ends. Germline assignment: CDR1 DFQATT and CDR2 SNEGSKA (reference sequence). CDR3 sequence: CSARSQRWSYNEQFF. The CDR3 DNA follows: TGCAGTGCTAGATCCCAGCGATGGTCCTACAATGAGCAGTTCTTC.

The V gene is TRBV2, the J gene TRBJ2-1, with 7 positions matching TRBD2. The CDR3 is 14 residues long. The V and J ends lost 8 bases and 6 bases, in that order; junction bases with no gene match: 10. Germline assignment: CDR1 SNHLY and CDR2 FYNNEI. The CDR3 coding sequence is TGTGCCAGCTTTGCGGGAGAGGGCTCCAATGAGCAGTTCTTC. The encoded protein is CASFAGEGSNEQFF.

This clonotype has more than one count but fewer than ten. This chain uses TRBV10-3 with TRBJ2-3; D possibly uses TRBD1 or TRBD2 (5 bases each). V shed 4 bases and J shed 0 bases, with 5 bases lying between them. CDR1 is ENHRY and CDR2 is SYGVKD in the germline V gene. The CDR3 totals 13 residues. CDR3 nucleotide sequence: TGTGCCATCAGTGGGGACAGCACAGATACGCAGTATTTT. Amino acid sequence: CAISGDSTDTQYF.

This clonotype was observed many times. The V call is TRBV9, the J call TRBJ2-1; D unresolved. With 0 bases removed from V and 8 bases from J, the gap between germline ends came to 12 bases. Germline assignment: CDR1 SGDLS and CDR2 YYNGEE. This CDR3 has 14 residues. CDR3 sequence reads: CASSVEPSGDEQFF. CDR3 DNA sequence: TGTGCCAGCAGCGTAGAACCCTCTGGGGATGAGCAGTTCTTC.

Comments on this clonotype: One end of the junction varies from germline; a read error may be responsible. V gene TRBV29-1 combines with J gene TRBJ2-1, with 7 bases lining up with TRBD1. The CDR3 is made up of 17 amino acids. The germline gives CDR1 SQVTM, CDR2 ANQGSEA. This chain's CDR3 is CSVLPVGTESSHNEQFF. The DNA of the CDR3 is TGCAGCGTCCTTCCGGTCGGGACAGAAAGCTCCCACAATGAGCAGTTCTTC.

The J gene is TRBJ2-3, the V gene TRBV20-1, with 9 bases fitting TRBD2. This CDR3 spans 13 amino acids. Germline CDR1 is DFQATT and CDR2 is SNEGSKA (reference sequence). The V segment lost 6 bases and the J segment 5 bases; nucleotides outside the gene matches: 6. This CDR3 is CSARSGSGDTQYF. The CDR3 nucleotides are TGCAGTGCCCGTAGCGGGAGTGGAGATACGCAGTATTTT.

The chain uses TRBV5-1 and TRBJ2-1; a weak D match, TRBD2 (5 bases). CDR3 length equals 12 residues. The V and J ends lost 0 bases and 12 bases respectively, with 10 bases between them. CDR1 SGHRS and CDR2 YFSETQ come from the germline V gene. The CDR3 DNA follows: TGCGCCAGCAGCTTGGATTTACGGGGGCAGTTCTTC. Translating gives CASSLDLRGQFF. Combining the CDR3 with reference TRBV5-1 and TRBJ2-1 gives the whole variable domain KAGVTQTPRYLIKTRGQQVTLSCSPISGHRSVSWYQQTPGQGLQFLFEYFSETQRNKGNFPGRFSGRQFSNSRSEMNVSTLELGDSALYLCASSLDLRGQFFGPGTRLTVL.

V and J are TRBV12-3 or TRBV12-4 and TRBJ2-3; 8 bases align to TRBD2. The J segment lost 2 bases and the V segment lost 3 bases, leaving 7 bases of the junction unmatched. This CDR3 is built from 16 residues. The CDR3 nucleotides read TGTGCCAGCAGTTTTGGTAGCGGGGCGATCACAGATACGCAGTATTTT. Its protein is CASSFGSGAITDTQYF.

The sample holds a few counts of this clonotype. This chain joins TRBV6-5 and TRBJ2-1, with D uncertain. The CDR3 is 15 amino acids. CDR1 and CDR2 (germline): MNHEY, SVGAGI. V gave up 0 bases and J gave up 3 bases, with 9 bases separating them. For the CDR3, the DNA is TGTGCCAGCAGTTACTCGGCCAGATTCTACAATGAGCAGTTCTTC. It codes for CASSYSARFYNEQFF.

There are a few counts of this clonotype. The CDR3, as DNA: TGTGCCAGCAGCTTAACGCAGACTAGCGGGAGCGCTAGCACAGATACGCAGTATTTT. Translation: CASSLTQTSGSASTDTQYF. The chain couples TRBV7-3 to TRBJ2-3; 12 bases match TRBD2. The CDR3 spans 19 residues. Losses at the gene ends were 0 bases for V and 0 bases for J; bases not matched to a gene: 7. Germline CDR1 reads SGHTA; CDR2 reads FQGTGA.

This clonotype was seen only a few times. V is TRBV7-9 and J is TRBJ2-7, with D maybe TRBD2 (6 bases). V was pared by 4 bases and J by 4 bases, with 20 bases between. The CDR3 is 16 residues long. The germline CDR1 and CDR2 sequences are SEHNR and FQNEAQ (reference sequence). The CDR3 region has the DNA TGTGCCAGCAGCTCCCCAGGCGGGGAAGGAGCTTACGAGCAGTACTTC. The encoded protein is CASSSPGGEGAYEQYF.

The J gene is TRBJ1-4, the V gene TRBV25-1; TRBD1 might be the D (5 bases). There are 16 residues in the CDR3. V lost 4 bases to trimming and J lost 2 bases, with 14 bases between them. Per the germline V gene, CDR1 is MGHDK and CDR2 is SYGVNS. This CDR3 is CASSGPGILTNEKLFF. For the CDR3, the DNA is TGTGCCAGCAGTGGCCCAGGGATCCTGACTAATGAAAAACTGTTTTTT.

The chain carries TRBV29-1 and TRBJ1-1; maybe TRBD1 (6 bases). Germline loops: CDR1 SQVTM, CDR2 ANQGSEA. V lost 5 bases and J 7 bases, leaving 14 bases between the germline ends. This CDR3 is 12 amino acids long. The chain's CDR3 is CSVTRGSREAFF. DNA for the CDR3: TGCAGCGTTACCAGGGGCTCTCGTGAAGCTTTCTTT. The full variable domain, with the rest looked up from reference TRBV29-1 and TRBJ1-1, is SAVISQKPSRDICQRGTSLTIQCQVDSQVTMMFWYRQQPGQSLTLIATANQGSEATYESGFVIDKFPISRPNLTFSTLTVSNMSPEDSSIYLCSVTRGSREAFFGQGTRLTVV.

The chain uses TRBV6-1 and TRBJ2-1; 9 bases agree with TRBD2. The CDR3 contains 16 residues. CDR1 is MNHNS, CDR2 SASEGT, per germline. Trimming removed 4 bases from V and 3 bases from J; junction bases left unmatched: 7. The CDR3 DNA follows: TGTGCCAGCAGTGCTTATAGTAGCGGGGGCTACAATGAGCAGTTCTTC. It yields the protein CASSAYSSGGYNEQFF.

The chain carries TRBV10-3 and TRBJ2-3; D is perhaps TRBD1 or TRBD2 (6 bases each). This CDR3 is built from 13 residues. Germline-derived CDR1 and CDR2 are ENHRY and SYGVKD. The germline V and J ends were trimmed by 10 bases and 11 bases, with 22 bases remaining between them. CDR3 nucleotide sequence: TGTGCCAGCAGCCAGAACAGGGAGGAAAGGCAGTATTTT. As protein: CASSQNREERQYF.